These 25 T cell receptor beta chains originate from one sample sequenced in a study of T cell responses to AZD1222 COVID-19 vaccine. Clones were sequenced by immunoSEQ multiplex PCR, and TCRdb holds only the in-frame ones, with some missing. The sample has approximately 110,000 clones; nearly 90% are singletons. This material consisted of peripheral blood, taken 28 days after the second AZD1222 dose. The receptor source for this set is an adult who received the AZD1222 COVID-19 vaccine.

The CDR3 DNA reads TGTGCCAGCAGTCTAACGGGACAGGGCCCTGAAAAACTGTTTTTT. It translates to CASSLTGQGPEKLFF. V usage is TRBV28 and J usage is TRBJ1-4; 9 nucleotides line up with TRBD1. V shed 5 bases, J shed 7 bases, and the junction held 8 bases outside the gene matches. Germline CDR1 reads MDHEN; CDR2 reads SYDVKM. The CDR3 spans 15 residues.

This chain uses TRBV7-9 with TRBJ1-1; maybe TRBD1 (5 bases). Trimming shortened V by 7 bases and J by 2 bases, and 14 bases separated the two germline ends. Germline lookup yields CDR1 SEHNR and CDR2 FQNEAQ (reference sequence). CDR3 size: 14 residues. CDR3 amino acids: CASIMETVNTEAFF. CDR3 nucleotide sequence: TGTGCCAGCATCATGGAGACAGTCAACACTGAAGCTTTCTTT.

The chain couples TRBV4-2 to TRBJ2-5, with D possibly matching TRBD2 (5 bases). The CDR3 runs 15 residues. V was trimmed by 1 base and J by 1 base, leaving 10 bases between them. From germline, CDR1 is LGHNA and CDR2 YNFKEQ. CDR3 sequence (DNA): TGTGCCAGCAGCCAAGGCAGCGGAGTCCAAGAGACCCAGTACTTC. Protein sequence: CASSQGSGVQETQYF.

This chain uses TRBV28 with TRBJ2-1; D is ambiguous. The CDR3 has 13 residues. CDR1 and CDR2 (germline): MDHEN, SYDVKM. The CDR3 sequence is CAVGVSSYNEQFF. CDR3 in DNA: TGTGCAGTAGGTGTCAGCTCCTACAATGAGCAGTTCTTC. Using reference TRBV28 and TRBJ2-1 for the parts outside the CDR3, the full variable domain is DVKVTQSSRYLVKRTGEKVFLECVQDMDHENMFWYRQDPGLGLRLIYFSYDVKMKEKGDIPEGYSVSREKKERFSLILESASTNQTSMYLCAVGVSSYNEQFFGPGTRLTVL.

The chain couples TRBV3-1 (or the pseudogene TRBV3-2) to TRBJ2-7; 7 nucleotides align to TRBD1. The trim removed 0 bases at V and 5 bases at J, leaving 7 bases unmatched. The germline V gene has CDR1 LGHDT and CDR2 YNNKEL (reference sequence). The CDR3 loop spans 15 amino acids. CDR3 sequence: CASSQDRQGWDEQYF. CDR3 bases: TGTGCCAGCAGCCAAGATCGACAGGGTTGGGACGAGCAGTACTTC.

The V call is TRBV20-1, the J call TRBJ1-1; D is unresolved. The CDR3 runs to 10 residues. CDR1 and CDR2 from the germline V gene are DFQATT and SNEGSKA (reference sequence). V was cut by 6 bases and J by 8 bases, with 10 bases left in between. CDR3 amino acids: CSAPPQEAFF. CDR3 bases: TGCAGTGCCCCTCCCCAGGAAGCTTTCTTT.

This clone was seen a few times. The rearrangement joins TRBV9 to TRBJ2-3, with D possibly being TRBD2 (6 bases). Germline lookup yields CDR1 SGDLS and CDR2 YYNGEE. V was shortened by 3 bases and J by 3 bases, with 23 bases between the two germline ends. This CDR3 spans 18 amino acids. The CDR3: CASSALGGTPVGTDTQYF. CDR3 nucleotides: TGTGCCAGCAGCGCCCTGGGCGGGACTCCAGTAGGGACAGATACGCAGTATTTT.

The chain recombines TRBV5-8 with TRBJ1-1; possible D gene TRBD1, 5 bases. The CDR3 is made up of 15 amino acids. Between the trimmed V and J ends, which lost 0 bases and 5 bases, there was a span of 14 bases. Germline CDR1 reads SGHTS; CDR2 reads YDEGEE. CDR3: CASSLDEGRLTEAFF. Written as DNA, the CDR3 is TGTGCCAGCAGCTTGGACGAGGGGAGGTTGACTGAAGCTTTCTTT. Full variable domain (remainder filled in from reference TRBV5-8 and TRBJ1-1): EAGVTQSPTHLIKTRGQQATLRCSPISGHTSVYWYQQALGLGLQFLLWYDEGEERNRGNFPPRFSGRQFPNYSSELNVNALELEDSALYLCASSLDEGRLTEAFFGQGTRLTVV.

This clone was observed a few times. The chain joins TRBV3-1 (or the pseudogene TRBV3-2) to TRBJ2-7; TRBD2 matches 12 bases. This CDR3 contains 17 residues. Germline CDR1 reads LGHDT; CDR2 reads YNNKEL (reference sequence). Unmatched junction bases numbered 8, after V lost 1 base and J lost 4 bases. The CDR3 protein is CASSQGLAGDIGYEQYF. DNA for the CDR3: TGTGCCAGCAGCCAAGGACTAGCGGGAGATATCGGATACGAGCAGTACTTC.

The chain has TRBV28 and TRBJ1-1; D might be TRBD1 (6 bases). The CDR3 runs 15 residues. Trimming took 5 bases from V and 5 from J, leaving 18 bases between them. Per the germline V gene, CDR1 is MDHEN and CDR2 is SYDVKM. As DNA, the CDR3 is TGTGCCAGCAGTATCCTCCAGGGGCCGGGGACTGAAGCTTTCTTT. It is translated as CASSILQGPGTEAFF.

The chain employs TRBV19 and TRBJ2-7; maybe TRBD1 (6 bases). The V and J ends lost 5 bases and 0 bases respectively, with 14 bases between them. The CDR3 contains 15 residues. The germline CDR1 and CDR2 sequences are LNHDA and SQIVND (reference sequence). The CDR3 loop is CASSPTGTPSYEQYF. Here the CDR3 DNA reads TGTGCCAGTAGTCCCACCGGGACACCCTCCTACGAGCAGTACTTC.

V is TRBV28 and J is TRBJ1-1; no reliable D call. The germline V gene has CDR1 MDHEN and CDR2 SYDVKM. This CDR3 comprises 15 residues. Trimming stripped 5 bases from V and 4 bases from J, with 17 bases between. As DNA, the CDR3 is TGTGCCAGCAGTGAGTTAGAAACGGAGACCACTGAAGCTTTCTTT. It specifies CASSELETETTEAFF.

The genes are TRBV28 and TRBJ1-2, with TRBD1 as a possible D gene (6 bases). This CDR3 is 15 amino acids long. Deletions cut 4 bases from V and 8 bases from J, with 20 bases between. Germline CDR1 MDHEN, CDR2 SYDVKM. CDR3 sequence (DNA): TGTGCCAGCAGTTCTCACTCAGGGGCCCATCAAGGCTACACCTTC. Its translation is CASSSHSGAHQGYTF.

This chain uses TRBV7-9 with TRBJ2-7, with D perhaps assigned TRBD1 or TRBD2 (5 bases each). The CDR3 is made up of 16 amino acids. V was trimmed by 5 bases and J by 7 bases, leaving 24 bases between them. Germline V gene data show CDR1 as SEHNR and CDR2 as FQNEAQ (reference sequence). The DNA of the CDR3 is TGTGCCAGCAGCCCACCTGAGGGGACCTCCTTCTGGGAGCAGTACTTC. It specifies CASSPPEGTSFWEQYF.

V is TRBV7-2 and J is TRBJ1-3, with no clear D. The germline V and J ends were trimmed by 3 bases and 3 bases, with 12 bases remaining between them. CDR3 length: 15 amino acids. Germline values: CDR1 SGHTA, CDR2 FQGNSA. The CDR3 region is CASSLWAGVGNTIYF. For the CDR3, the DNA is TGTGCCAGCAGCTTGTGGGCTGGGGTTGGAAACACCATATATTTT. Full variable domain (rest looked up from reference TRBV7-2 and TRBJ1-3): GAGVSQSPSNKVTEKGKDVELRCDPISGHTALYWYRQSLGQGLEFLIYFQGNSAPDKSGLPSDRFSAERTGGSVSTLTIQRTQQEDSAVYLCASSLWAGVGNTIYFGEGSWLTVV.

This clone was found a few times. The chain joins TRBV7-3 to TRBJ2-2; the match to TRBD1 covers 11 bases. The CDR3 loop spans 18 amino acids. Per the germline V gene, CDR1 is SGHTA and CDR2 is FQGTGA. V was clipped by 2 bases and J by 7 bases; unmatched bases: 12. CDR3 region: CASSLEGRTGGFSGELFF. The CDR3 DNA follows: TGTGCCAGCAGCTTAGAAGGAAGGACAGGGGGCTTTAGCGGGGAGCTGTTTTTT.

The chain couples TRBV27 to TRBJ1-2; no reliable D call. The CDR3 covers 15 residues. Trimming left V 1 base short and J 4 bases short, with 13 bases between. Germline CDR1 and CDR2: MNHEY and SMNVEV (reference sequence). CDR3 region: CASSLYPQPGYGYTF. CDR3 coding DNA: TGTGCCAGCAGTTTATACCCCCAACCGGGCTATGGCTACACCTTC.

The chain is built from TRBV5-6 and TRBJ1-2; TRBD1 agrees at 7 bases. CDR1 is SGHDT and CDR2 is YYEEEE in the germline V gene. J gave up 1 base and V 4 bases, and 10 bases lay outside the gene matches. This CDR3 has 16 amino acids. For the CDR3, the DNA is TGTGCCAGCAGCCTGGAGGGGGCGTCTTATAACTATGGCTACACCTTC. Translating gives CASSLEGASYNYGYTF.

J is TRBJ1-2 and V is TRBV19; TRBD1 agrees at 7 bases. From germline, CDR1 is LNHDA and CDR2 SQIVND (reference sequence). V shed 3 bases, J shed 3 bases, and the junction held 13 bases outside the gene matches. CDR3 length equals 17 residues. This CDR3 reads CASSIVTGYGLDYGYTF. For the CDR3, the DNA is TGTGCCAGTAGTATCGTGACAGGGTACGGTTTGGACTATGGCTACACCTTC. The full variable domain, in which reference TRBV19 and TRBJ1-2 provide the parts outside the CDR3, is DGGITQSPKYLFRKEGQNVTLSCEQNLNHDAMYWYRQDPGQGLRLIYYSQIVNDFQKGDIAEGYSVSREKKESFPLTVTSAQKNPTAFYLCASSIVTGYGLDYGYTFGSGTRLTVV.

The V call is TRBV9, the J call TRBJ2-7, with TRBD1 identical over 8 bases. The CDR3 runs 14 residues. The germline gives CDR1 SGDLS, CDR2 YYNGEE. V dropped 0 bases and J dropped 7; count of bases not matched to a gene: 6. The CDR3 sequence: CASSVGQGAREQYF. CDR3 nucleotide sequence: TGTGCCAGCAGCGTAGGCCAGGGGGCGCGGGAGCAGTACTTC.

The chain employs TRBV7-9 and TRBJ1-2; D perhaps matches TRBD1 (5 bases). Germline-derived CDR1 and CDR2 are SEHNR and FQNEAQ (reference sequence). V lost 2 bases and J 7 bases, leaving 14 bases between the germline ends. The CDR3 runs to 14 residues. The CDR3 is CASSLQQALGGYTF. The CDR3 region has the DNA TGTGCCAGCAGCTTACAACAGGCTCTAGGTGGCTACACCTTC. The whole variable domain, remainder taken from reference TRBV7-9 and TRBJ1-2, is DTGVSQNPRHKITKRGQNVTFRCDPISEHNRLYWYRQTLGQGPEFLTYFQNEAQLEKSRLLSDRFSAERPKGSFSTLEIQRTEQGDSAMYLCASSLQQALGGYTFGSGTRLTVV.

This chain connects TRBV7-3 to TRBJ2-1; perhaps TRBD1 as D (6 bases). The germline gives CDR1 SGHTA, CDR2 FQGTGA. Trimming removed 2 bases at V and 7 bases at J, with 18 bases between. CDR3 length equals 16 residues. This chain's CDR3 is CASSLAGQGFLNEQFF. CDR3 nucleotides: TGTGCCAGCAGCTTAGCCGGGCAGGGGTTTCTGAATGAGCAGTTCTTC.

V is TRBV7-2 and J is TRBJ2-7; 7 bases match TRBD2. The CDR3 contains 16 residues. CDR1 SGHTA and CDR2 FQGNSA come from the germline V gene. The V segment lost 1 base and the J segment 0 bases; nucleotides outside the gene matches: 6. The CDR3 is CASSLGVAGISYEQYF. CDR3 coding DNA: TGTGCCAGCAGCTTAGGGGTAGCGGGCATCTCCTACGAGCAGTACTTC.

In this sample, this clone turned up once. The J gene is TRBJ1-4, the V gene TRBV20-1; D perhaps matches TRBD1 (5 bases). The V and J ends lost 3 bases and 8 bases respectively, with 13 bases between them. The CDR3 extends over 13 amino acids. Germline-derived CDR1 and CDR2 are DFQATT and SNEGSKA (reference sequence). CDR3 bases: TGCAGTGCTAGTTTGCCAGGGAGCGAAAAACTGTTTTTT. It translates to CSASLPGSEKLFF.

V and J are TRBV30 and TRBJ1-5, with D uncertain. With 5 bases removed from V and 6 bases from J, the gap between germline ends came to 8 bases. The V gene's germline CDR1 is GTSNPN and CDR2 SVGIG (reference sequence). This CDR3 has 11 amino acids. CDR3 sequence: CAWGDVQPQHF. CDR3 in DNA: TGTGCCTGGGGGGATGTTCAGCCCCAGCATTTT.